This paragraph reports one T cell receptor beta chain. This sample was included in a study of blood T cell repertoires in COVID-19. Across the study: Italy, Spain and the United States were the sources of the convalescent and acute COVID-19 samples. Sources were T cells, B-cell-depleted T cells, or PBMCs; the material itself was cDNA or gDNA.

Measured with immunoSEQ multiplex PCR; TCRdb has only the in-frame clones, and not every one. There are fewer than 250,000 clones in the sample; around four fifths occur only once, and about 10% lies in the top ten. Patients in Seattle were enrolled during active infection, then followed longitudinally. The germline V gene has CDR1 MNHNS and CDR2 SASEGT. The CDR3 is 14 residues long. Germline trimming cut 5 bases from V and 7 bases from J; bases unmatched to any gene: 3. This sequence joins TRBV6-1 and TRBJ1-5, with 12 bases lining up with TRBD1. This sequence was found in a woman of 80 years or more with COVID-19, enrolled during active disease. The specimen sequenced was peripheral blood. CDR3 DNA sequence: TGTGCCAGCAGTTCGGGGACAGGGGGCCAGCCCCAGCATTTT. Its translation is CASSSGTGGQPQHF.